The rows below give T cell receptor beta chains drawn from one sample of a study of blood T cell dynamics during melanoma immunotherapy. Generated by immunoSEQ multiplex PCR, the TCRdb table keeps only in-frame clones and is missing some. The sample contains about 15,000 clones, roughly 87% of which appear only once. This specimen consisted of blood, obtained from a patient treated with checkpoint blockade. The source of these receptors is a human donor with melanoma. Each CDR3 is given with its conserved first and last residue. The order of the fields is CDR3 length, V gene, clone size, D gene, J gene, CDR3 DNA, CDR3 protein. The D gene is left open where the match is weak. Expanded clones are given a class, and other clones once, few, many or no size at all.

cdr3_length: 15; v_call: TRBV28; clone_size: .; d_call: .; j_call: TRBJ1-5; cdr3_nt: TGTGCCAGCAGTTCGTATGGGGGCGCGGGTCAGCCCCAGCATTTT; cdr3_aa: CASSSYGGAGQPQHF
cdr3_length: 15; v_call: TRBV18; clone_size: .; d_call: .; j_call: TRBJ2-6; cdr3_nt: TGTGCCAGCTCACCTAGGGGCTCTGGGGCCAACGTCCTGACTTTC; cdr3_aa: CASSPRGSGANVLTF
cdr3_length: 16; v_call: TRBV7-3; clone_size: few; d_call: TRBD2; j_call: TRBJ2-2; cdr3_nt: TGTGCCAGCAGCTCGATGAGCGGGAGGGCCGCGGGGGAGCTGTTTTTT; cdr3_aa: CASSSMSGRAAGELFF
cdr3_length: 16; v_call: TRBV19; clone_size: .; d_call: TRBD1; j_call: TRBJ2-6; cdr3_nt: TGTGCCAGTAACACCGGACAGGCAGGTGGGGCCAACGTCCTGACTTTC; cdr3_aa: CASNTGQAGGANVLTF
cdr3_length: 15; v_call: TRBV6-6; clone_size: .; d_call: .; j_call: TRBJ1-2; cdr3_nt: TGTGCCAGCAGTTACGTTCAGACACGAGCCTATGGCTACACCTTC; cdr3_aa: CASSYVQTRAYGYTF
cdr3_length: 14; v_call: TRBV27; clone_size: .; d_call: TRBD1; j_call: TRBJ2-4; cdr3_nt: TGTGCCAGCAGCCACAGGGGGCGCAAAAACATTCAGTACTTC; cdr3_aa: CASSHRGRKNIQYF
cdr3_length: 13; v_call: TRBV6-6; clone_size: .; d_call: .; j_call: TRBJ1-1; cdr3_nt: TGTGCCAGCACCACAGAGTCGGGAACTGAAGCTTTCTTT; cdr3_aa: CASTTESGTEAFF
cdr3_length: 14; v_call: TRBV2; clone_size: .; d_call: .; j_call: TRBJ2-1; cdr3_nt: TGTGCCACCCAGACCGGGACAACCTACAATGAGCAGTTCTTC; cdr3_aa: CATQTGTTYNEQFF
cdr3_length: 13; v_call: TRBV6-5; clone_size: few; d_call: .; j_call: TRBJ1-1; cdr3_nt: TGTGCCAGCAGTCCCCGACAGTTCACTGAAGCTTTCTTT; cdr3_aa: CASSPRQFTEAFF
cdr3_length: 18; v_call: TRBV4-1; clone_size: .; d_call: .; j_call: TRBJ1-4; cdr3_nt: TGCGCCAGCAGCCCCCAACCTGACGGGGACGGAAATTTCGGAAAACTGTTTTTT; cdr3_aa: CASSPQPDGDGNFGKLFF
cdr3_length: 12; v_call: TRBV7-8; clone_size: .; d_call: .; j_call: TRBJ2-5; cdr3_nt: TGTGCCAGCAGCAAGGGCCTGGAGACCCAGTACTTC; cdr3_aa: CASSKGLETQYF
cdr3_length: 14; v_call: TRBV28; clone_size: .; d_call: TRBD2; j_call: TRBJ2-7; cdr3_nt: TGTGCCAGCAGCCGGACTAGCGGAGATTACGAGCAGTACTTC; cdr3_aa: CASSRTSGDYEQYF
cdr3_length: 15; v_call: TRBV5-5; clone_size: .; d_call: TRBD1; j_call: TRBJ1-1; cdr3_nt: TGTGCCAGCATAGTCTCTTGGCAGGGGGGCACTGAAGCTTTCTTT; cdr3_aa: CASIVSWQGGTEAFF
cdr3_length: 17; v_call: TRBV5-6; clone_size: once; d_call: .; j_call: TRBJ2-7; cdr3_nt: TGTGCCAGCAGCTTGGTGGGGCAGGCCTCCTCGCTGGGGGAGCAGTACTTC; cdr3_aa: CASSLVGQASSLGEQYF
cdr3_length: 14; v_call: TRBV6-6; clone_size: .; d_call: TRBD2; j_call: TRBJ2-3; cdr3_nt: TGTGCCAGCACTCCTAGCGGGTTCACAGATACGCAGTATTTT; cdr3_aa: CASTPSGFTDTQYF
cdr3_length: 16; v_call: TRBV7-9; clone_size: .; d_call: .; j_call: TRBJ2-6; cdr3_nt: TGTGCCAGCAGCTTAGCCTACAGCTCTGGGGCCAACGTCCTGACTTTC; cdr3_aa: CASSLAYSSGANVLTF
cdr3_length: 13; v_call: TRBV5-1; clone_size: .; d_call: .; j_call: TRBJ2-7; cdr3_nt: TGCGCCAGCAGCTCCCGCAGAACCTACGAGCAGTACTTC; cdr3_aa: CASSSRRTYEQYF
cdr3_length: 12; v_call: TRBV6-5; clone_size: .; d_call: .; j_call: TRBJ2-1; cdr3_nt: TGTGCCAGCAGCGAACGATACAATGAGCAGTTCTTC; cdr3_aa: CASSERYNEQFF
cdr3_length: 13; v_call: TRBV5-6; clone_size: .; d_call: .; j_call: TRBJ2-1; cdr3_nt: TGTGCCAGCAGCTGGAGGGCGGCTAATGAGCAGTTCTTC; cdr3_aa: CASSWRAANEQFF
cdr3_length: 17; v_call: TRBV5-1; clone_size: once; d_call: .; j_call: TRBJ1-6; cdr3_nt: TGCGCCAGCAGCTTGAGGGATGGCCCCGTTTATAATTCACCCCTCCACTTT; cdr3_aa: CASSLRDGPVYNSPLHF
cdr3_length: 15; v_call: TRBV28; clone_size: .; d_call: TRBD2; j_call: TRBJ2-7; cdr3_nt: TGTGCCAGCAGTTTTTCGGGTAGCGGGGCTTACGAGCAGTACTTC; cdr3_aa: CASSFSGSGAYEQYF
cdr3_length: 14; v_call: TRBV7-9; clone_size: .; d_call: .; j_call: TRBJ1-6; cdr3_nt: TGTGCCAGCAGCTCCAACAGGGATAATTCACCCCTCCACTTT; cdr3_aa: CASSSNRDNSPLHF
cdr3_length: 16; v_call: TRBV29-1; clone_size: .; d_call: TRBD2; j_call: TRBJ2-7; cdr3_nt: TGCAGCGTTGAAGGCGGCAGGGGGACTAGCGGCTACGAGCAGTACTTC; cdr3_aa: CSVEGGRGTSGYEQYF
cdr3_length: 16; v_call: TRBV18; clone_size: once; d_call: .; j_call: TRBJ1-4; cdr3_nt: TGTGCCAGCTCACCCAAGGGTGCAGGGTCTAATGAAAAACTGTTTTTT; cdr3_aa: CASSPKGAGSNEKLFF
cdr3_length: 18; v_call: TRBV5-1; clone_size: .; d_call: TRBD1; j_call: TRBJ2-4; cdr3_nt: TGCGCCAGCAGTCCGGGACAGGACAGGTTCTTAGCCAAAAACATTCAGTACTTC; cdr3_aa: CASSPGQDRFLAKNIQYF
cdr3_length: 13; v_call: TRBV10-3; clone_size: .; d_call: TRBD1; j_call: TRBJ2-3; cdr3_nt: TGTGCCATCAAAGGACAGGGGGCCGATACGCAGTATTTT; cdr3_aa: CAIKGQGADTQYF
cdr3_length: 15; v_call: TRBV18; clone_size: .; d_call: .; j_call: TRBJ1-5; cdr3_nt: TGTGCCAGCTCACCAGGGGCGTCGGGCAATCAGCCCCAGCATTTT; cdr3_aa: CASSPGASGNQPQHF
cdr3_length: 15; v_call: TRBV4-3; clone_size: .; d_call: .; j_call: TRBJ1-4; cdr3_nt: TGCGCCAGCAGCCAAGAAGCCAGAAGCTTCGAAAAACTGTTTTTT; cdr3_aa: CASSQEARSFEKLFF
cdr3_length: 15; v_call: TRBV5-1; clone_size: once; d_call: TRBD1; j_call: TRBJ1-2; cdr3_nt: TGCGCCAGCAGCCCCTCGGGACAGGGGGCGAATGGCTACACCTTC; cdr3_aa: CASSPSGQGANGYTF
cdr3_length: 14; v_call: TRBV27; clone_size: .; d_call: .; j_call: TRBJ2-1; cdr3_nt: TGTGCCAGCAGGACCGGTGGGACCCTAAGTGAGCAGTTCTTC; cdr3_aa: CASRTGGTLSEQFF
cdr3_length: 14; v_call: TRBV4-3; clone_size: .; d_call: .; j_call: TRBJ1-6; cdr3_nt: TGCGCCAGCAGCCAAGGTCACGGAAATTCACCCCTCCACTTT; cdr3_aa: CASSQGHGNSPLHF